This T cell receptor (beta chain) comes out of a study of T cells in localized non-small cell lung cancer. Points from the study as a whole: Longer overall survival accompanied higher blood T cell density. Tumor trailed uninvolved adjacent lung in T cell clonality, which peaked there. Adjacent lung was found to contain a median around 58 of the top 100 tumor clones.

Atypia-free lung next to the tumor was sampled at least 2 cm from its margin. Method: immunoSEQ multiplex PCR; TCRdb's copy keeps in-frame clones and lacks some. The data contain roughly 2,400 clones, around 30% of them singletons. Germline V gives CDR1 MDHEN, CDR2 SYDVKM. The junction had 2 bases not matched to a gene; V was cut back by 7 bases and J by 3 bases. CDR3 length equals 12 residues. A note on this clone: As yet, its antigen is unknown.

The chain couples TRBV28 to TRBJ2-7, with 8 bases that match TRBD1. The source is a man aged 35 to 69 with stage I lung adenocarcinoma. This material consisted of normal lung tissue next to the tumor, taken before any cancer treatment. CDR3 DNA sequence: TGTGCCAGCACTGACAGGGGCTACGAGCAGTACTTC. This sequence encodes CASTDRGYEQYF.